This is a list of T cell receptor beta chains from one sample in a study of blood T cell repertoires in COVID-19. Repertoires were generated with immunoSEQ multiplex PCR, while TCRdb's copy carries only in-frame clones and drops some. The sample records under 300,000 clones, about 86% being singletons. The sequenced sample consisted of peripheral blood. All receptors come from a man at least 80 years old with acute or convalescent COVID-19. The CDR3 runs from the conserved cysteine through the conserved F or W. The D gene is left open where the match is weak. Size is omitted from some rows. Given values are once, few, many or a class for expanded clones.

V: TRBV5-1
size: -
D: -
J: TRBJ2-1
DNA: TGCGCCAGCAGCTTGGACAGTCCTCGCTATTCTAATGAGCAGTTCTTC
CDR3: CASSLDSPRYSNEQFF

V: TRBV28
size: -
D: -
J: TRBJ2-7
DNA: TGTGCCAGCAATTCCATCTCCTACGAGCAGTACTTC
CDR3: CASNSISYEQYF

V: TRBV5-1
size: few
D: -
J: TRBJ2-7
DNA: TGCGCCAGCAGCTTGGGCAGTTGGTACGAGCAGTACTTC
CDR3: CASSLGSWYEQYF

V: TRBV7-9
size: -
D: TRBD2
J: TRBJ2-1
DNA: TGTGCCAGCAGCATCCTAGCGGGGCTAAACAATGAGCAGTTCTTC
CDR3: CASSILAGLNNEQFF

V: TRBV29-1
size: -
D: TRBD1
J: TRBJ1-2
DNA: TGCAGCTTAAGTGGGGACAGGGTGGATGGCTACACCTTC
CDR3: CSLSGDRVDGYTF

V: TRBV6-7
size: -
D: -
J: TRBJ1-6
DNA: TGTGCCAGCAGTTACGGGCCTGCGAATTCACCCCTCCACTTT
CDR3: CASSYGPANSPLHF

V: TRBV28
size: -
D: TRBD1
J: TRBJ2-3
DNA: TGTGCCAGTAAGGGACAGGGGGCGAATCAAGATACGCAGTATTTT
CDR3: CASKGQGANQDTQYF

V: TRBV28
size: -
D: TRBD1
J: TRBJ1-2
DNA: TGTGCCAGCCGAAAGCGACAGGGTGCTGGCTACACCTTC
CDR3: CASRKRQGAGYTF

V: TRBV5-6
size: -
D: TRBD1
J: TRBJ1-5
DNA: TGTGCCAGCAGCTTACAGGGGGCGCGTGGCAATCAGCCCCAGCATTTT
CDR3: CASSLQGARGNQPQHF

V: TRBV5-8
size: few
D: TRBD1
J: TRBJ2-2
DNA: TGTGCCAGCAGGCGCACCATGGGGACAGGGAACACCGGGGAGCTGTTTTTT
CDR3: CASRRTMGTGNTGELFF

V: TRBV6-5
size: -
D: -
J: TRBJ2-1
DNA: TGTGCCAGCAGCCCCCTACCTTCGGATGAGCAGTTCTTC
CDR3: CASSPLPSDEQFF

V: TRBV19
size: -
D: TRBD1
J: TRBJ2-6
DNA: TGTGCCAGTAGTAGTGGGACAGGGGTGTCTGGGGCCAACGTCCTGACTTTC
CDR3: CASSSGTGVSGANVLTF

V: TRBV7-5
size: -
D: -
J: TRBJ2-5
DNA: TGTGTCAGAAGCTTAATTAGGGACAGGGAACAAGAGACCCAGTACTTC
CDR3: CVRSLIRDREQETQYF

V: TRBV4-1
size: -
D: -
J: TRBJ2-1
DNA: TGCGCCAGCAGCCAGACCAAGAGCGGGACACACTACAATGAGCAGTTCTTC
CDR3: CASSQTKSGTHYNEQFF

V: TRBV6-1
size: -
D: TRBD2
J: TRBJ2-5
DNA: TGTGCCAGCAGTGCCTCGGGTCTAGCGGGGGTCCAAGAGACCCAGTACTTC
CDR3: CASSASGLAGVQETQYF

V: TRBV7-7
size: -
D: -
J: TRBJ2-3
DNA: TGTGCCAGCAGCCGAAGACCGGGAGCCTACACAGATACGCAGTATTTT
CDR3: CASSRRPGAYTDTQYF

V: TRBV2
size: few
D: TRBD1
J: TRBJ1-2
DNA: TGTGCCAGCAGGGGACAGGCGATCTATGGCTACACCTTC
CDR3: CASRGQAIYGYTF

V: TRBV19
size: few
D: TRBD1
J: TRBJ1-4
DNA: TGTGCCAGTAGACCTGGGACAGGGAAAGCAACTAATGAAAAACTGTTTTTT
CDR3: CASRPGTGKATNEKLFF

V: TRBV5-6
size: -
D: TRBD2
J: TRBJ2-3
DNA: TGTGCCAGCAGCCCAACTAGCGGGGGGGCATCAGATACGCAGTATTTT
CDR3: CASSPTSGGASDTQYF

V: TRBV6-5
size: -
D: TRBD1
J: TRBJ1-1
DNA: TGTGCCAGCACGGGACAGAGGCCCGGGAACACTGAAGCTTTCTTT
CDR3: CASTGQRPGNTEAFF

V: TRBV4-1
size: -
D: -
J: TRBJ1-1
DNA: TGCGCCAGCAGCCGACGTAAGGAGAGAATGAACACTGAAGCTTTCTTT
CDR3: CASSRRKERMNTEAFF

V: TRBV3-1/TRBV3-2
size: -
D: TRBD2
J: TRBJ2-3
DNA: TGTGCCAGCAGCCAGACTAGCGGTAGCACAGATACGCAGTATTTT
CDR3: CASSQTSGSTDTQYF

V: TRBV3-1/TRBV3-2
size: -
D: TRBD1
J: TRBJ1-2
DNA: TGTGCCAGCAGCAACATCCGGGACAGGCGAGGCTACACCTTC
CDR3: CASSNIRDRRGYTF

V: TRBV7-6
size: -
D: TRBD2
J: TRBJ2-7
DNA: TGTGCCAGCAGCTTAGGCCCGGGACTAGGTAGCGGGAGCGATCTCGGGCAGTACTTC
CDR3: CASSLGPGLGSGSDLGQYF

V: TRBV19
size: -
D: -
J: TRBJ2-5
DNA: TGTGCCAGTAGTATTAGCAGACAAGAGACCCAGTACTTC
CDR3: CASSISRQETQYF

V: TRBV10-3
size: -
D: TRBD2
J: TRBJ2-5
DNA: TGTGCCATCAGTGCTCCGAGCGGGGGCCAAGAGACCCAGTACTTC
CDR3: CAISAPSGGQETQYF

V: TRBV28
size: -
D: -
J: TRBJ2-2
DNA: TGTGCCAGCAGTCAAACTGGGATGAGGGCCGGGGAGCTGTTTTTT
CDR3: CASSQTGMRAGELFF

V: TRBV6-5
size: -
D: TRBD1
J: TRBJ2-2
DNA: TGTGCCAGCAACGACAGGGGGCGGGCCGGGGAGCTGTTTTTT
CDR3: CASNDRGRAGELFF

V: TRBV25-1
size: -
D: -
J: TRBJ2-7
DNA: TGTGCCAGCAGTCGCATGGCAGGGTCTAATGAGCAGTACTTC
CDR3: CASSRMAGSNEQYF

V: TRBV10-3
size: few
D: -
J: TRBJ2-7
DNA: TGTGCCATCAGTGAGGACAGCTACGAGCAGTACTTC
CDR3: CAISEDSYEQYF

V: TRBV5-1
size: -
D: TRBD1
J: TRBJ1-5
DNA: TGCGCCAGCAGCCCAGGACAGGGGGAACAGCCCCAGCATTTT
CDR3: CASSPGQGEQPQHF

V: TRBV27
size: -
D: TRBD1
J: TRBJ2-1
DNA: TGTGCCAGCAGTACGACAGGGGAATCTAGGCAGTTCTTC
CDR3: CASSTTGESRQFF

V: TRBV29-1
size: -
D: -
J: TRBJ2-7
DNA: TGCAGCGGCAGGGGGGCCTACGAGCAGTACTTC
CDR3: CSGRGAYEQYF

V: TRBV7-9
size: -
D: TRBD1
J: TRBJ1-6
DNA: TGTGCCAGCACCTCCGGGACAGGGTATTCACCCCTCCACTTT
CDR3: CASTSGTGYSPLHF

V: TRBV11-2
size: -
D: -
J: TRBJ2-5
DNA: TGTGCCAGCAGCTCAGTAGCGGCCGGGGAGACCCAGTACTTC
CDR3: CASSSVAAGETQYF

V: TRBV21-1
size: -
D: -
J: TRBJ1-1
DNA: TGTGCCAGCAGCGGAAGAACCGGGACAGAGACTGAAGCTTTCTTT
CDR3: CASSGRTGTETEAFF

V: TRBV7-2
size: -
D: -
J: TRBJ2-7
DNA: TGTGCCAGCAGCGATACCGGCTACGAGCAGTACTTC
CDR3: CASSDTGYEQYF

V: TRBV24-1
size: once
D: -
J: TRBJ1-1
DNA: TGTGCCACCAGTTTGGGAGGCACTGAAGCTTTCTTT
CDR3: CATSLGGTEAFF

V: TRBV2
size: -
D: TRBD1
J: TRBJ1-5
DNA: TGTGCCAGCACCCAAGAGGGGGCAGGGAGCAATCAGCCCCAGCATTTT
CDR3: CASTQEGAGSNQPQHF

V: TRBV11-3
size: once
D: TRBD1
J: TRBJ2-2
DNA: TGTGCCAGCAGCTCAACAGGGGGCGTTTGGACCGGGGAGCTGTTTTTT
CDR3: CASSSTGGVWTGELFF

V: TRBV6-1
size: -
D: -
J: TRBJ2-3
DNA: TGTGCCAGCAGTGAAAGGTCAGGTGGTGATACGCAGTATTTT
CDR3: CASSERSGGDTQYF

V: TRBV12-3/TRBV12-4
size: once
D: -
J: TRBJ2-1
DNA: TGTGCCAGCAGCGGGTACAATGAGCAGTTCTTC
CDR3: CASSGYNEQFF

V: TRBV12-3/TRBV12-4
size: -
D: -
J: TRBJ2-4
DNA: TGTGCCAGCAGTTACACCAACATTCAGTACTTC
CDR3: CASSYTNIQYF

V: TRBV2
size: -
D: TRBD1
J: TRBJ1-4
DNA: TGTGCCAGCAGGGACAGGGGCATCGCTAATGAAAAACTGTTTTTT
CDR3: CASRDRGIANEKLFF

V: TRBV10-3
size: -
D: -
J: TRBJ2-7
DNA: TGTGCCATCGCCGGACTGTCAACCTACGAGCAGTACTTC
CDR3: CAIAGLSTYEQYF

V: TRBV7-2
size: -
D: -
J: TRBJ1-2
DNA: TGTGCCAGCAGCTTAGACAGAGACTATGGCTACACCTTC
CDR3: CASSLDRDYGYTF